These 10 T cell receptor beta chains were sequenced from one sample in a study of T cells after posttransplantation cyclophosphamide. The naive gate required viable CD3+CD4+ or CD3+CD8+ cells with CCR7+CD45RA+CD45RO-CD95-CD27+CD28+ phenotype. Only in-frame clones appear in the TCRdb table, and some are missing; sequencing was by immunoSEQ multiplex PCR. The table has over 15,000 clones, 94% seen once. Sample: naive CD4+ T cells sorted from blood. These receptors all come from a woman aged 50 to 60 in good health and a related stem cell transplant donor.

The chain has TRBV6-1 and TRBJ2-3, with 7 bases that match TRBD2. The CDR3 spans 17 residues. The junction had 14 bases not matched to a gene; V was cut back by 4 bases and J by 4 bases. The germline V gene encodes CDR1 MNHNS and CDR2 SASEGT. In nucleotides, the CDR3 is TGTGCCAGCAGTGCGGGGGGTCCTGAAATCAATGCAGATACGCAGTATTTT. Residues: CASSAGGPEINADTQYF.

V usage is TRBV10-1 and J usage is TRBJ2-7, with 7 bases that match TRBD2. Looked up from germline, CDR1 is WNHNN and CDR2 is SYGVQD (reference sequence). This CDR3 comprises 13 residues. With V trimmed by 5 bases and J by 3 bases, 4 bases remained unmatched. The CDR3 sequence: CASSREAFYEQYF. For the CDR3, the DNA is TGCGCCAGCAGTCGGGAGGCATTCTACGAGCAGTACTTC.

This sequence joins TRBV18 and TRBJ2-7; TRBD1 agrees at 8 bases. After removal of 2 bases from V and 2 bases from J, the junction contained 2 bases not matched to a gene. CDR1 is KGHSH and CDR2 is LQKENI in the germline V gene. This CDR3 has 14 amino acids. Here the CDR3 DNA reads TGTGCCAGCTCACCAAAGGGACAGGCCTACGAGCAGTACTTC. Protein product: CASSPKGQAYEQYF.

This chain connects TRBV19 to TRBJ2-5; TRBD2 matches 10 bases. After removal of 9 bases from V and 0 bases from J, the junction contained 4 bases not matched to a gene. The CDR3 length is 14 residues. CDR1 and CDR2 (germline): LNHDA, SQIVND (reference sequence). CDR3: CASRGLAYQETQYF. CDR3 nucleotides: TGTGCCAGCAGGGGACTAGCGTACCAAGAGACCCAGTACTTC.

The CDR3 region is CASSLEVQGPGYTF. The CDR3 DNA reads TGTGCCAGCAGCTTAGAGGTACAGGGGCCTGGCTACACCTTC. V and J are TRBV7-8 and TRBJ1-2; 7 bases line up with TRBD1. The CDR3 runs 14 residues. CDR1 and CDR2 from the germline V gene are SGHVS and FQNEAQ. V was pared by 1 base and J by 7 bases, with 6 bases of the junction left unmatched.

The chain links TRBV9 to TRBJ2-3; perhaps TRBD1 as D (6 bases). The CDR3 runs 15 residues. The germline gives CDR1 SGDLS, CDR2 YYNGEE. V lost 0 bases, J lost 5 bases, and 13 bases lay in between. The CDR3 DNA reads TGTGCCAGCAGCGTAGTTAGCCAGGGGCTAGATACGCAGTATTTT. Its protein product is CASSVVSQGLDTQYF.

The chain couples TRBV9 to TRBJ1-6; D is unclear. The V end was cut by 7 bases, the J end by 3 bases, with 11 bases between. Germline lookup yields CDR1 SGDLS and CDR2 YYNGEE. The CDR3 is made up of 14 amino acids. CDR3 DNA sequence: TGTGCCAGCGCGGTCTCTGGCTATAATTCACCCCTCCACTTT. Its translation: CASAVSGYNSPLHF.

The chain uses TRBV7-2 and TRBJ2-7; 7 bases match TRBD2. The germline CDR1 and CDR2 sequences are SGHTA and FQGNSA. V trimming: 6 bases; J trimming: 2 bases; junction bases outside the gene matches: 7. The CDR3 spans 14 residues. CDR3 sequence: CASSRLADTYEQYF. In DNA form, the CDR3 reads TGTGCCAGCAGTCGCCTAGCGGATACCTACGAGCAGTACTTC.

The genes are TRBV19 and TRBJ1-4; 7 bases are shared with TRBD1. Germline CDR1 reads LNHDA; CDR2 reads SQIVND (reference sequence). V was clipped by 6 bases and J by 7 bases; unmatched bases: 5. The CDR3 has 13 amino acids. The CDR3 nucleotides are TGTGCCAGTAGCCCGACAGGGAGTGAAAAACTGTTTTTT. This translates into CASSPTGSEKLFF.

V usage is TRBV5-4 and J usage is TRBJ2-2, with D perhaps TRBD1 (6 bases). Germline CDR1 SGHNT, CDR2 YYREEE (reference sequence). The CDR3 is 15 residues long. Trimming removed 4 bases from V and 2 bases from J, with 12 bases in between. CDR3 sequence: CASSLGTLNTGELFF. The DNA for the CDR3 is TGTGCCAGCAGCCTCGGGACACTAAACACCGGGGAGCTGTTTTTT. The full variable domain, in which reference TRBV5-4 and TRBJ2-2 provide the parts outside the CDR3, is ETGVTQSPTHLIKTRGQQVTLRCSSQSGHNTVSWYQQALGQGPQFIFQYYREEENGRGNFPPRFSGLQFPNYSSELNVNALELDDSALYLCASSLGTLNTGELFFGEGSRLTVL.